The rows below give T cell receptor beta chains drawn from one sample of a study of T-cell reconstitution after alpha-beta-depleted transplantation in children. Using its own MiXCR run on the PCR reads, TCRdb lists one record per CDR3 protein. The profile shows hundreds of thousands of distinct CDR3 sequences, about 16% of them singletons. Sequenced material: PBMCs, mostly from graft donor cells, taken 360 days after TCRalphabeta/CD19-depleted stem cell transplant. Source of these receptors: a male patient aged 2-15 years who had a stem cell transplant for acute lymphoblastic leukemia, so the T cells may come from the graft donor. The CDR3 runs from the conserved cysteine through the conserved F or W. Fields, in order: J gene, clone size, V gene, D gene, CDR3 DNA, CDR3 protein. A D gene is named only where the DNA matches it firmly. Only part of the rows carry a size: once, few, many, or a class if the clone is expanded.

TRBJ2-7 few TRBV4-3 . TGCGCCAGCAGCCAAGATTTACCGAGTCTAGGTGCCGGCGAGCAGTACTTC CASSQDLPSLGAGEQYF
TRBJ1-6 . TRBV4-3 . TGCGCCAGCAGCCAAGAATTTACAGGAGAAGATTCACCCCTCCACTTT CASSQEFTGEDSPLHF
TRBJ2-3 . TRBV12-3/TRBV12-4 . TGTGCCTTCAGTTTAGTTGTGTTCCGGGAGTCGAACACAGATACGCAGTATTTT CAFSLVVFRESNTDTQYF
TRBJ2-4 . TRBV28 TRBD2 TGTGCCAGCAGCTGGACTAGCGGGATTGGCATTCAGTACTTC CASSWTSGIGIQYF
TRBJ2-5 many TRBV20-1 . TGCAGTGCTAGGGCTCCGGACAAAGAGACCCAGTACTTC CSARAPDKETQYF
TRBJ2-1 few TRBV4-3 . TGCGCCAGCAGCTTCGGGGGAGCGGGTTACAATGAGCAGTTCTTC CASSFGGAGYNEQFF
TRBJ2-1 many TRBV20-1 . TGCAGTGCTAGAGTGGTAGCAACCTACAATGAGCAGTTCTTC CSARVVATYNEQFF
TRBJ2-1 . TRBV11-2 TRBD1 TGTGCCAGCAGCTTAGATCGCGGACAGGGGTTCAATGAGCAGTTCTTC CASSLDRGQGFNEQFF
TRBJ1-5 many TRBV12-3/TRBV12-4 . TGTGCCAGCAGTTTATGGGGGTATAGCAATCAGCCCCAGCATTTT CASSLWGYSNQPQHF
TRBJ1-2 . TRBV28 . TGTGCCAGCAGTCCCCCCTCTTGGGCAGAGGGTGGCTACACCTTC CASSPPSWAEGGYTF
TRBJ2-1 many TRBV28 TRBD2 TGTGCCAGCAGTCCTTGGGGGCTAGCGGGAGGGGACAATGAGCAGTTCTTC CASSPWGLAGGDNEQFF
TRBJ2-1 few TRBV5-1 . TGCGCCAGCAGCTCCTCGGGGCTCACCTACAATGAGCAGTTCTTC CASSSSGLTYNEQFF
TRBJ2-3 few TRBV28 . TGTGCCAGCAGTACAACAGGGAATGGAGCAGATACGCAGTATTTT CASSTTGNGADTQYF
TRBJ1-2 once TRBV4-3 TRBD1 TGCGCCAGCAGCCAAGATAAGGGGGCGAGAAACTACACCTTC CASSQDKGARNYTF
TRBJ2-7 few TRBV12-3/TRBV12-4 . TGTGCCAGCAGTTTGGAGGGGAGACTGGGTTTGTTACACGAGCAGTACTTC CASSLEGRLGLLHEQYF
TRBJ2-3 . TRBV7-9 TRBD2 TGTGCCAGCAGCTTAGAGTTGCTAGCGGGGGACACAGATACGCAGTATTTT CASSLELLAGDTDTQYF
TRBJ2-3 many TRBV20-1 . TGCAGTGCTAGAGATGGCGCGGGGCCCACAGATACGCAGTATTTT CSARDGAGPTDTQYF
TRBJ2-6 . TRBV5-1 TRBD1 TGCGCCAGTACAATCCGGACAGGTTTGTCTGGGGCCAACGTCCTGACTTTC CASTIRTGLSGANVLTF
TRBJ2-7 few TRBV28 . TGTGCCAGCAGTTTTATCCTGTCTCAGAACGAGCAGTACTTC CASSFILSQNEQYF
TRBJ2-1 . TRBV5-1 TRBD1 TGCGCCAGCAGCGCCGGACAGGGGGTTTACAATGAGCAGTTCTTC CASSAGQGVYNEQFF
TRBJ2-1 . TRBV14 . TGTGCCAGCAGCCAAATACTAGGTTTGGGTTTTAATGAGCAGTTCTTC CASSQILGLGFNEQFF
TRBJ2-5 many TRBV29-1 TRBD2 TGCAGCGTTACCGCGACTAGCGGCAGAGAGACCCAGTACTTC CSVTATSGRETQYF
TRBJ2-7 many TRBV7-6 . TGTGCCAGCAGCTTAATGCGCGGATCACTTGGCGAGCAGTACTTC CASSLMRGSLGEQYF
TRBJ2-2 few TRBV29-1 . TGCAGCGTTGGTGTACTCACCGGGGAGCTGTTTTTT CSVGVLTGELFF
TRBJ2-7 . TRBV28 . TGTGCCAGCAGCCCAAGACTAGACGCGGTTGACGAGCAGTACTTC CASSPRLDAVDEQYF
TRBJ2-5 few TRBV10-3 TRBD2 TGTGCCATCAGAGGTAGCGGGAGAGAGACCCAGTACTTC CAIRGSGRETQYF
TRBJ2-5 . TRBV6-1 . TGTGCCAGCAGTGAAGCGGGTCGAGTTAGGGAGACCCAGTACTTC CASSEAGRVRETQYF
TRBJ2-5 . TRBV5-1 . TGCGCCAGCAGCTTGGGGCCCCAGGGTATCCCTACCCAGTACTTC CASSLGPQGIPTQYF
TRBJ2-1 . TRBV7-9 . TGTGCCAGCAGCTTAGCTAGCGGCTATTCGGTTGAGCAGTTCTTC CASSLASGYSVEQFF
TRBJ2-2 . TRBV18 . TGTGCCAGCTCACCACCGAACAGGGGGAAAGCGGGATACACCGGGGAGCTGTTTTTT CASSPPNRGKAGYTGELFF
TRBJ2-7 few TRBV12-3/TRBV12-4 TRBD2 TGTGCCAGCAGCGTAGGGCTAGCGGACTCCTACGAGCAGTACTTC CASSVGLADSYEQYF
TRBJ1-1 few TRBV5-6 TRBD1 TGTGCCAGCACCCGGACTGGGACAGGGGCCTTTGGAGCTTTCTTT CASTRTGTGAFGAFF
TRBJ2-3 . TRBV10-3 TRBD2 TGTGCCATCAGTGCAAGGACTAGCCTTGCAGATACGCAGTATTTT CAISARTSLADTQYF
TRBJ2-7 . TRBV30 TRBD2 TGTGCCTGGGGACCCGGGACTAGTAGTTTCGAGCAGTACTTC CAWGPGTSSFEQYF
TRBJ1-5 few TRBV6-2/TRBV6-3 . TGTGCCAGCAGTTACAACACCCAGCCCCAGCATTTT CASSYNTQPQHF
TRBJ2-3 few TRBV5-1 TRBD2 TGCGCCAGCAGCTTCACTAGCGGGATGGGAGATACGCAGTATTTT CASSFTSGMGDTQYF
TRBJ2-6 few TRBV7-2 . TGTGCCAGCAGCGCGAGAAATCCCCTGGGGGCCAACGTCCTGACTTTC CASSARNPLGANVLTF
TRBJ2-1 few TRBV4-3 . TGCGCCAGCAGCCAAGATTTTAACCGAGCCTCCTACAATGAGCAGTTCTTC CASSQDFNRASYNEQFF
TRBJ2-1 many TRBV6-1 TRBD1 TGTGCCAGCAGTCCAGTCGGGACAGGGCGCTGGGAGCAGTTCTTC CASSPVGTGRWEQFF
TRBJ2-7 few TRBV10-3 TRBD1 TGTGCCATCAGTGAACCCGGGACAGGGGCATACGAGCAGTACTTC CAISEPGTGAYEQYF
TRBJ1-1 . TRBV29-1 . TGCAGCGTCAGACGTTCGGGGAGGGGTGACACTGAAGCTTTCTTT CSVRRSGRGDTEAFF
TRBJ2-5 . TRBV6-1 . TGTGCCAGCACCTTACAAGAGACCCAGTACTTC CASTLQETQYF
TRBJ2-5 . TRBV4-2 . TGTGCCAGCAGCCAAGAGAGGACTTATCAAGAGACCCAGTACTTC CASSQERTYQETQYF
TRBJ1-4 . TRBV7-9 TRBD1 TGTGCCAGCAGCGCCGGGACAGGGAATGAAAAACTGTTTTTT CASSAGTGNEKLFF
TRBJ1-6 many TRBV10-3 . TGTGCCACACGGACGCTGGGTAATTCACCCCTCCACTTT CATRTLGNSPLHF
TRBJ1-4 . TRBV29-1 TRBD1 TGCAGCGTTGATACAGGGGGCGAAAAACTGTTTTTT CSVDTGGEKLFF
TRBJ2-5 . TRBV4-2 TRBD2 TGTGCCAGCAGCCACGCGACTAGCCGTCAAGAGACCCAGTACTTC CASSHATSRQETQYF
TRBJ1-5 . TRBV20-1 . TGCAGTGCTAGAGATGGTGGGGGGCTATATAGCAATCAGCCCCAGCATTTT CSARDGGGLYSNQPQHF
TRBJ2-1 . TRBV21-1 . TGTGCCAGCAGCAACTCGAGTGCTCGGTCCGAATTGAATCGATCATACAATGAGCAGTTCTTC CASSNSSARSELNRSYNEQFF
TRBJ2-3 . TRBV10-3 TRBD2 TGTGCCATCAGCCTACTTAGCGGGGGAAGCACAGATACGCAGTATTTT CAISLLSGGSTDTQYF
TRBJ2-2 . TRBV3-1 . TGTGCCAACAGCCTGCAAGCCTGGGGCGGGGAGCTGTTTTTT CANSLQAWGGELFF
TRBJ2-7 . TRBV4-1 TRBD1 TGCGCCAGCAGCCACCCAGGGGGCCGGTACGAGCAGTACTTC CASSHPGGRYEQYF
TRBJ2-7 . TRBV4-2 . TGTGCCAGCAGCCAAGGTGTCGGCGACTCCGGGGAGCAGTACTTC CASSQGVGDSGEQYF
TRBJ2-3 many TRBV11-2 . TGTGCCAGCAGCTTGATGCTCCAGGCCTCAGGAGCTACGCAGTATTTT CASSLMLQASGATQYF
TRBJ2-1 few TRBV11-2 . TGTGCCAGCAGCTTAGCCATGACCCGGAGCTCCTACAATGAGCAGTTCTTC CASSLAMTRSSYNEQFF